This T cell receptor (beta chain) was sequenced in a study of cytomegalovirus exposure and HLA in healthy donors. Study as a whole: A prior analysis found 90 million to 120 million unique TCR beta sequences from 150 million to 200 million T cells.

Overall study results and limits: Sequence variants that were highly shared formed a cluster that was likely a sequencing artifact. V- and J-gene trimming of TCR beta was linked (in a later analysis) to a missense DCLRE1C variant.

The PCR had 60 Vbeta and 13 Jbeta primers. Profiled with immunoSEQ multiplex PCR; TCRdb holds only in-frame clones, not every one. This sample has approximately 100,000 clones, with over 75% found just once. As for this clone: Its matching antigen is unknown.

The clonotype originates from a man aged 18 to 29 in good health and CMV-seronegative. Sequenced: PBMCs.

CDR3 bases: TGTGCCAGCAGCCCCGGGACTTCGAGCCCCTACGAGCAGTACTTC. Translating it yields CASSPGTSSPYEQYF. This chain links TRBV5-6 with TRBJ2-7; D possibly corresponds to TRBD2 (6 bases). The germline V gene encodes CDR1 SGHDT and CDR2 YYEEEE. The CDR3 loop spans 15 amino acids. The V gene lost 4 bases and the J gene lost 2 bases, with 16 bases spanning the gap.